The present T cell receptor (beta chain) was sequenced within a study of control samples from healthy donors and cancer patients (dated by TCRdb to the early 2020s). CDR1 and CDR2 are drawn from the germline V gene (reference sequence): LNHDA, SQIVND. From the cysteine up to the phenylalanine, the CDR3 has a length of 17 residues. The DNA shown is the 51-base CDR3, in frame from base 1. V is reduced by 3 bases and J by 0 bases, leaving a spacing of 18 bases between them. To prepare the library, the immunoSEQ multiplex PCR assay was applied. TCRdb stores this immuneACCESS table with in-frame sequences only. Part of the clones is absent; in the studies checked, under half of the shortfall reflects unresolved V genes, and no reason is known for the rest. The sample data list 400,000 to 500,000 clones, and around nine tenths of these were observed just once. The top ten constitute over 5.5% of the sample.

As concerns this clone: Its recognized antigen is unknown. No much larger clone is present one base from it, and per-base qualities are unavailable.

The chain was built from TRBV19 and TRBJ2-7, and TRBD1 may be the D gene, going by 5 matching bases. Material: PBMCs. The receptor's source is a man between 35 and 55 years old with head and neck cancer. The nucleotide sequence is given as TGTGCCAGTAGTATGGACCTTAAGACAGAAAGCTCCTACGAGCAGTACTTC. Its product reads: CASSMDLKTESSYEQYF.